This is a list of T cell receptor beta chains from one sample in a study of shared clonotypes between healthy human individuals. Repertoires were generated with immunoSEQ multiplex PCR, while TCRdb's copy carries only in-frame clones and drops some. The sample has 1.5 million to 1.9 million clones, 95% to 99% seen once; the top ten hold approximately 0.44%. Sequences were obtained from naive CD4+ T cells sorted from blood. These receptors originate from a man younger than 40 in good health. Each CDR3 is given with its conserved first and last residue. D genes are given only for firm matches. The size entry is marked missing in some rows and otherwise reads once, few, many or a size class.

J | D | V | size | CDR3
TRBJ1-5 | NA | TRBV28 | once | CASSLLQEGNQPQHF
TRBJ2-1 | TRBD2 | TRBV15 | once | CATSRDLTSGAYNEQFF
TRBJ2-7 | TRBD2 | TRBV20-1 | once | CSAGIAGQQYF
TRBJ2-1 | TRBD2 | TRBV29-1 | once | CSVDRLAGDDEQFF
TRBJ2-3 | NA | TRBV28 | once | CASSLTASTDTQYF
TRBJ2-7 | NA | TRBV5-1 | NA | CASSPRSLVDEQYF
TRBJ2-3 | NA | TRBV5-1 | NA | CASSLGGDTQYF
TRBJ2-7 | TRBD1 | TRBV7-9 | NA | CASSFYRDSPYEQYF
TRBJ1-3 | NA | TRBV30 | NA | CAWQQGLGNTIYF
TRBJ2-2 | NA | TRBV9 | NA | CASSPSRVTGELFF
TRBJ1-3 | NA | TRBV18 | once | CASSPLRALAERSGNTIYF
TRBJ2-7 | TRBD1 | TRBV29-1 | NA | CSVDPGQGGDEQYF
TRBJ1-2 | NA | TRBV10-2 | NA | CASSETPPLGYGYTF
TRBJ1-1 | TRBD1 | TRBV29-1 | NA | CSVIQGIAEAFF
TRBJ2-5 | NA | TRBV28 | NA | CASSYPGNQETQYF
TRBJ2-5 | TRBD1 | TRBV7-9 | NA | CASSPWTGPEETQYF
TRBJ1-2 | NA | TRBV5-1 | NA | CASGIGDYGYTF
TRBJ2-5 | TRBD2 | TRBV18 | once | CASSPRGLAGGQETQYF
TRBJ2-1 | TRBD2 | TRBV2 | NA | CASPRGGRDYNEQFF
TRBJ2-3 | TRBD2 | TRBV6-6 | NA | CASWAGGTDTQYF
TRBJ1-4 | NA | TRBV18 | NA | CASSPPGGGEKLFF
TRBJ2-1 | TRBD2 | TRBV19 | NA | CASSSRGIAGVYNEQFF
TRBJ1-5 | NA | TRBV9 | NA | CASGVTVDQPQHF
TRBJ2-2 | NA | TRBV7-2 | NA | CASSLTIGTNTGELFF
TRBJ1-4 | NA | TRBV5-4 | NA | CASRVWGGNEKLFF
TRBJ2-7 | NA | TRBV19 | NA | CASSTGQGYEQYF
TRBJ2-2 | NA | TRBV5-1 | NA | CASSSNRAGELFF
TRBJ2-7 | TRBD1 | TRBV7-9 | NA | CASSLALGTGRPYEQYF
TRBJ2-3 | NA | TRBV9 | NA | CASSPASARTDTQYF
TRBJ1-1 | NA | TRBV28 | NA | CASSTPGQAFF
TRBJ1-3 | NA | TRBV7-3 | NA | CASSLTGVGSGNTIYF
TRBJ1-1 | TRBD1 | TRBV6-5 | NA | CASREWTGDIEAFF
TRBJ2-6 | TRBD1 | TRBV5-4 | NA | CASSGQGFSGANVLTF
TRBJ2-7 | TRBD1 | TRBV6-1 | NA | CASTTGTGAYEQYF
TRBJ1-5 | NA | TRBV7-9 | NA | CASSLSGGNQPQHF
TRBJ1-5 | NA | TRBV2 | NA | CASRFGTSHQPQHF
TRBJ2-7 | TRBD1 | TRBV7-4 | NA | CASSLITGGRYF
TRBJ2-1 | NA | TRBV5-1 | NA | CASSLYPPSGSSYNEQFF
TRBJ1-3 | NA | TRBV18 | NA | CASSLIMAQSSGNTIYF
TRBJ2-1 | TRBD1 | TRBV5-1 | NA | CASSSGTGSYNEQFF
TRBJ2-5 | NA | TRBV28 | NA | CASSFSAGPVETQYF
TRBJ2-1 | TRBD2 | TRBV7-9 | once | CASSLGLAGGSSYNEQFF
TRBJ2-7 | NA | TRBV28 | NA | CASIPHPSSYEQYF
TRBJ2-7 | NA | TRBV6-5 | NA | CASSYAFFRGTYEQYF
TRBJ2-3 | TRBD2 | TRBV27 | NA | CASSILAGVGDTQYF
TRBJ2-2 | NA | TRBV9 | few | CASSFLDTGELFF